This is a list of T cell receptor beta chains from one sample in a study of blood T cell repertoires in COVID-19. Libraries were prepared by immunoSEQ multiplex PCR; TCRdb keeps only in-frame clonotypes and omits some of them. Of more than 150,000 clones in the sample, less than 85% were seen once. The specimen was peripheral blood. Every receptor here comes from a human donor in a cohort sampled during active COVID-19. The CDR3 runs from the conserved cysteine through the conserved F or W. A D gene is named only where the DNA matches it firmly.

J,D,V,CDR3,DNA
TRBJ1-2,.,TRBV3-1/TRBV3-2,CASSQDSGDYGYTF,TGTGCCAGCAGCCAAGACTCAGGGGACTATGGCTACACCTTC
TRBJ1-2,.,TRBV12-3/TRBV12-4,CASRGIPYYGYTF,TGTGCCAGCAGGGGCATTCCCTACTATGGCTACACCTTC
TRBJ2-1,.,TRBV3-1/TRBV3-2,CASSQAPYNEQFF,TGTGCCAGCAGCCAAGCTCCCTACAATGAGCAGTTCTTC
TRBJ1-2,.,TRBV6-6,CASSYPKLSGRSATF,TGTGCCAGCAGTTACCCTAAGCTATCTGGAAGGAGCGCAACCTTC
TRBJ2-5,TRBD2,TRBV4-1,CASSPRGGFQETQYF,TGCGCCAGCAGCCCCCGGGGGGGTTTCCAAGAGACCCAGTACTTC
TRBJ2-6,.,TRBV3-1/TRBV3-2,CASSQGLQNSGANVLTF,TGTGCCAGCAGCCAAGGACTCCAAAACTCTGGGGCCAACGTCCTGACTTTC
TRBJ1-3,.,TRBV19,CASSRGGGGNTIYF,TGTGCCAGTTCCCGCGGAGGAGGCGGAAACACCATATATTTT
TRBJ2-7,TRBD2,TRBV7-8,CASSLMAGAYEQYF,TGTGCCAGCAGCTTAATGGCGGGGGCCTACGAGCAGTACTTC
TRBJ1-3,.,TRBV5-1,CASSLAVADRTSGNTIYF,TGCGCCAGCAGCTTGGCCGTAGCGGATAGGACGAGTGGAAACACCATATATTTT
TRBJ1-1,TRBD1,TRBV12-3/TRBV12-4,CASTPTGAWAFF,TGTGCCAGCACCCCAACAGGGGCCTGGGCTTTCTTT
TRBJ1-4,.,TRBV30,CAWSVLEEKLFF,TGTGCCTGGAGTGTACTGGAGGAAAAACTGTTTTTT
TRBJ1-4,TRBD1,TRBV5-4,CASSQSQGATNEKLFF,TGTGCCAGCAGCCAGTCCCAGGGGGCCACTAATGAAAAACTGTTTTTT
TRBJ1-2,TRBD1,TRBV12-3/TRBV12-4,CASSSTGVEGYTF,TGTGCCAGCAGTTCAACAGGGGTCGAGGGCTACACCTTC
TRBJ2-1,.,TRBV10-3,CAISEYEGSYNEQFF,TGTGCCATCAGTGAGTATGAGGGCTCCTACAATGAGCAGTTCTTC
TRBJ2-7,TRBD1,TRBV4-1,CASSQPPFQTPGGLIYEQYF,TGCGCCAGCAGCCAACCCCCGTTCCAAACTCCAGGGGGTCTAATCTACGAGCAGTACTTC
TRBJ2-3,.,TRBV6-5,CASIIDRTDTQYF,TGTGCCAGCATAATCGACAGAACAGATACGCAGTATTTT
TRBJ1-1,.,TRBV2,CASSGGGSTEAFF,TGTGCCAGCAGTGGGGGGGGATCTACTGAAGCTTTCTTT